This TCR beta chain appears in the sequencing data of a study of graft-versus-host responses after intestinal transplantation. For the study at large: Each recipient received anti-thymocyte globulin induction, then tacrolimus and steroids for approximately 3 years.

Profiled with immunoSEQ multiplex PCR; TCRdb holds only in-frame clones, not every one. The data contain roughly 10,000 clones, 92% of them singletons. The CDR3 has 16 residues. V was pared by 4 bases and J by 7 bases, with 15 bases of the junction left unmatched. The V gene's germline CDR1 is SGHDT and CDR2 YYEEEE. The TCR sequence derives from a human patient who received an intestinal transplant, so some T cells may come from the graft donor. The specimen was PBMCs, collected around 74 days after transplant. The genes are TRBV5-6 and TRBJ1-2; TRBD1 matches at 8 bases. The CDR3 region has the DNA TGTGCCAGCAGCACCCCGGCTGGGACAGGACTATTTGGCTACACCTTC. Its protein is CASSTPAGTGLFGYTF. Full variable domain (missing parts from reference TRBV5-6 and TRBJ1-2): DAGVTQSPTHLIKTRGQQVTLRCSPKSGHDTVSWYQQALGQGPQFIFQYYEEEERQRGNFPDRFSGHQFPNYSSELNVNALLLGDSALYLCASSTPAGTGLFGYTFGSGTRLTVV.